The TCR beta chain under discussion was sequenced for a study of CD8+ T cells in alopecia areata. Study results and caveats: There were also resident alphabeta T cells of normal skin sequenced in scalp samples.

As regards this clone: Antigen specificity is unknown.

Reverse transcription of extracted RNA yielded cDNA, which provided the sequencing template. Assay used: immunoSEQ multiplex PCR; TCRdb lists only in-frame clones, some missing. The sample lists 180,000 or so clones, approximately 62% occurring once. This CDR3 comprises 15 residues. Deletions cut 5 bases from V and 2 bases from J, with 15 bases between. Germline-derived CDR1 and CDR2 are LNHDA and SQIVND (reference sequence). Specimens obtained from alopecia areata patients comprised lesional scalp punch biopsies and peripheral blood. This sequence originates from a human donor with alopecia areata. The chain carries TRBV19 and TRBJ1-1; possible D gene TRBD1, 5 bases. The sequencing here drew on CD4+ T cells sorted from blood, taken at week 0. CDR3 DNA: TGTGCCAGTAGTCCCGTTCAGGGTCGAAACACTGAAGCTTTCTTT. This encodes CASSPVQGRNTEAFF.